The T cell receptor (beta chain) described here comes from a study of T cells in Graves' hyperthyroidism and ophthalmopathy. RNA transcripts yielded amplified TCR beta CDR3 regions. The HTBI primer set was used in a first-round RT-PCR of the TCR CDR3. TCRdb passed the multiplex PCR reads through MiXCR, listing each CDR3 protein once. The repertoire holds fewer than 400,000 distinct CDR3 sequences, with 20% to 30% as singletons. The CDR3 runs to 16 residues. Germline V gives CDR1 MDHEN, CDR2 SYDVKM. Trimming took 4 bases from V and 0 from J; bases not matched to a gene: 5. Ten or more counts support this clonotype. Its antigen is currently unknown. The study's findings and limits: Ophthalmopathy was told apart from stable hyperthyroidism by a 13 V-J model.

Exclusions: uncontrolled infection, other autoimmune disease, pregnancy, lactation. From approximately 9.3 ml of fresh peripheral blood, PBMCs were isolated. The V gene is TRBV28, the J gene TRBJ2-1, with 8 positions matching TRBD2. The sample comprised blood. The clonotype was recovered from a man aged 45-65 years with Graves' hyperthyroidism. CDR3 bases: TGTGCCAGCAGTTCGATCGGGACTAGCTCCTACAATGAGCAGTTCTTC. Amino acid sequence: CASSSIGTSSYNEQFF.